This T cell receptor beta chain came from a study of radiation and T cells in renal cell carcinoma. Study results and caveats: Top tumor clonotypes rose in blood 2 weeks post-radiation, then contracted. Pretreatment tumor biopsies were lacking, so baseline clonotypes are unknown.

This table comes from immunoSEQ multiplex PCR, and its TCRdb copy is limited to in-frame clones, with some not included. The data hold 150,000 or so clones, with 83% observed a single time. Looked up from germline, CDR1 is SGHTA and CDR2 is FQGNSA. The CDR3 contains 14 residues. V was pared by 1 base and J by 6 bases, with 13 bases between. Stated time point: baseline pretreatment blood. Treatment: 15 Gy SBRT to primary tumor, nephrectomy 4 weeks later. This clone was recorded a few times. Its antigen is unknown. The origin of this receptor is a woman aged 45-59 years with renal cell carcinoma. The J gene is TRBJ2-7, the V gene TRBV7-2; D might be TRBD1 (5 bases). Sequencing used blood, obtained from a patient whose treatment included radiotherapy and nephrectomy. The chain's CDR3 is CASSLGGEAAEQYF. The DNA of the CDR3 is TGTGCCAGCAGCTTAGGGGGCGAGGCCGCCGAGCAGTACTTC.